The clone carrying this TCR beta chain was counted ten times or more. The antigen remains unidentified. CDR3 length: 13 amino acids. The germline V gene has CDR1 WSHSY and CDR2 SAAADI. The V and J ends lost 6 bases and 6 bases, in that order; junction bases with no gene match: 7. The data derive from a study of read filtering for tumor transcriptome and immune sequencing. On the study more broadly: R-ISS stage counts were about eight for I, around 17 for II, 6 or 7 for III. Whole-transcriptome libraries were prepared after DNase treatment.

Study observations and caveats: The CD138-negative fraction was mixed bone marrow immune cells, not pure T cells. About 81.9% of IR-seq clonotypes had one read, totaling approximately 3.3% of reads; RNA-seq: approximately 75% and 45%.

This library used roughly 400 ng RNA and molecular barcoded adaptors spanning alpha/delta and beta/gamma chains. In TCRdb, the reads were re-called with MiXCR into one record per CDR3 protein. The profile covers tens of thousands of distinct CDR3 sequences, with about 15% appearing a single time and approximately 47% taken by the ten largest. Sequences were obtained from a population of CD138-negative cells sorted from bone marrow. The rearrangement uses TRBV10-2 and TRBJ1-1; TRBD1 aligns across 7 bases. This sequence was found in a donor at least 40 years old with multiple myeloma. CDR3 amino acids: CASRAGGSAEAFF. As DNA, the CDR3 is TGCGCCAGCAGGGCAGGGGGATCGGCTGAAGCTTTCTTT.